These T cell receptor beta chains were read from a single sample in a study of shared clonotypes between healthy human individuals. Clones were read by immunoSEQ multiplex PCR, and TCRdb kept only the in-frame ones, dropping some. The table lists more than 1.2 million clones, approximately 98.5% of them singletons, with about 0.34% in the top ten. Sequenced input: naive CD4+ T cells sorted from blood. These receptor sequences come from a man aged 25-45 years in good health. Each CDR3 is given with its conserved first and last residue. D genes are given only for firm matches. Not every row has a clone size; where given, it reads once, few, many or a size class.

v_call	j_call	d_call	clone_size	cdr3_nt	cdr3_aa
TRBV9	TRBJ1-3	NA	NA	TGTGCCAGCAGCGTAGAAGGGTCGGGGGACACCATATATTTT	CASSVEGSGDTIYF
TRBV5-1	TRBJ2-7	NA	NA	TGCGCCAGCAGCTTGGCCTCCGGACAGTTCTCCTACGAGCAGTACTTC	CASSLASGQFSYEQYF
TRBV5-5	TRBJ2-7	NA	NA	TGTGCCAGCAGCTTGGTAGTGGGCAGGGTGGCCTACGAGCAGTACTTC	CASSLVVGRVAYEQYF
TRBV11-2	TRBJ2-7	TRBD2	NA	TGTGCCAGCAGCTCCGGGAGGGCAATGCAGTACTTC	CASSSGRAMQYF
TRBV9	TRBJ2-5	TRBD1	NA	TGTGCCAGCAGCGGAAAACAGGGGAGCGAGACCCAGTACTTC	CASSGKQGSETQYF
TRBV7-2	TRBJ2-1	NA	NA	TGTGCCAGCAGCGCAACCCCCCCAGCGCAGTTCTTC	CASSATPPAQFF
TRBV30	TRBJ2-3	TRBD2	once	TGTGCCTGGAGTGTAGAGGAAAGGGGACCGGGACTACTGCGCACGCAGTATTTT	CAWSVEERGPGLLRTQYF
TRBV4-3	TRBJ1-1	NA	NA	TGCGCCAGCAGCCAAGGGGACCGTGTTACTGAAGCTTTCTTT	CASSQGDRVTEAFF
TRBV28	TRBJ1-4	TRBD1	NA	TGTGCCAGCAGTGTCACAGGGGCGGGCGAAAAACTGTTTTTT	CASSVTGAGEKLFF
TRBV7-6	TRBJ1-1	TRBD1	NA	TGTGCCAGCAGCTTAGGAGGACAGGGGGCGCGCGCTGAAGCTTTCTTT	CASSLGGQGARAEAFF
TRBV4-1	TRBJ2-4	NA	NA	TGCGCCAGCAGCGACCGGGACAATAAAAACATTCAGTACTTC	CASSDRDNKNIQYF
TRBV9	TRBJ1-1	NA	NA	TGTGCCAGCAGCGTAGGGTCTCGGACTGAAGCTTTCTTT	CASSVGSRTEAFF
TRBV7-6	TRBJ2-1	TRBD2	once	TGTGCCAGCAGAGGACTAGCGGGAACAAGCTCCTACAATGAGCAGTTCTTC	CASRGLAGTSSYNEQFF
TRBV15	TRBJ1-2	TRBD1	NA	TGTGCCACAGAAACAGGGGGCGGCAACTATGGCTACACCTTC	CATETGGGNYGYTF
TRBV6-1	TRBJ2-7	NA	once	TGTGCCAGCAGTCCCTACTACGAGCAGTACTTC	CASSPYYEQYF
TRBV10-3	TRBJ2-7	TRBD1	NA	TGTGCCATCGGCCGAGAGAGACAGGGAAACGAGCAGTACTTC	CAIGRERQGNEQYF
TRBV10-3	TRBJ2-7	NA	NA	TGTGCCATCAGTGAGGACTACGAGCAGTACTTC	CAISEDYEQYF
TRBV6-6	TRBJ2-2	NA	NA	TGTGCCAGCCCGCTAGTCTACACCGGGGAGCTGTTTTTT	CASPLVYTGELFF
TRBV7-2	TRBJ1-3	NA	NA	TGTGCCAGCAGCTTAGCTATGGACTCTGGAAACACCATATATTTT	CASSLAMDSGNTIYF
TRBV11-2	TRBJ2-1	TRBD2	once	TGTGCCAGCAGCTTACTTTCTAGCGGGAGGTACAATGAGCAGTTCTTC	CASSLLSSGRYNEQFF
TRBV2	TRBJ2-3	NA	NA	TGTGCCGGACACGCCGGGACTTACACAGATACGCAGTATTTT	CAGHAGTYTDTQYF
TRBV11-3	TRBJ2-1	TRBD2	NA	TGTGCCAGCAGCTTAAGACTAGCGGGATCCTACAATGAGCAGTTCTTC	CASSLRLAGSYNEQFF
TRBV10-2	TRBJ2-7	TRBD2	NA	TGCGCCAGCAGGGACCCCGAGCGGGAGTTCTACGAGCAGTACTTC	CASRDPEREFYEQYF
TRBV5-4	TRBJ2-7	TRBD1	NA	TGTGCCAGCAGCGGAAGGGGGCAGGGGGACCGTGAGCAGTACTTC	CASSGRGQGDREQYF
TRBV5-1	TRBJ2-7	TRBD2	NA	TGCGCCAGCAGCTTGGGGGAGGGTTTAGGGGCCTACGAGCAGTACTTC	CASSLGEGLGAYEQYF